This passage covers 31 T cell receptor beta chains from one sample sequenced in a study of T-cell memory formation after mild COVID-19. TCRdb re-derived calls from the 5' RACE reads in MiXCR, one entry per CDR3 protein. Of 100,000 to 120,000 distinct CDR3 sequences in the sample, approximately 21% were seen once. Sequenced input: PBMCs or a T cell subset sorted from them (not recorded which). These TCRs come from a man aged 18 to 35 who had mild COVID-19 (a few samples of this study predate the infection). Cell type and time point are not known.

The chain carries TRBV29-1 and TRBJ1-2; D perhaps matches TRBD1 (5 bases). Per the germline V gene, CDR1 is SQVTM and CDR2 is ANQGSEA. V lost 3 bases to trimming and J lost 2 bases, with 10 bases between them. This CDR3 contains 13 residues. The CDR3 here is CSVEGQPNYGYTF. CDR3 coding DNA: TGCAGCGTTGAGGGGCAGCCCAACTATGGCTACACCTTC.

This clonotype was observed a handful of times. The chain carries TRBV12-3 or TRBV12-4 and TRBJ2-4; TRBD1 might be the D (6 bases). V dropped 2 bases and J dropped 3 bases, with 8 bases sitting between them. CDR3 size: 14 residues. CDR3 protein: CASSLQGSKNIQYF. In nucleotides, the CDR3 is TGTGCCAGCAGTTTACAGGGGAGCAAAAACATTCAGTACTTC.

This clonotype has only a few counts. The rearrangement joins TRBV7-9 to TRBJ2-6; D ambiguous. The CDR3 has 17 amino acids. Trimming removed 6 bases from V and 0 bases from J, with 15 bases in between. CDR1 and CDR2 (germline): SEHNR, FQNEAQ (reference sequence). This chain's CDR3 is CASSFSVSASGANVLTF. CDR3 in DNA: TGTGCCAGCAGTTTCTCGGTGAGCGCCTCTGGGGCCAACGTCCTGACTTTC. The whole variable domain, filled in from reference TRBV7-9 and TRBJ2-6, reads DTGVSQNPRHKITKRGQNVTFRCDPISEHNRLYWYRQTLGQGPEFLTYFQNEAQLEKSRLLSDRFSAERPKGSFSTLEIQRTEQGDSAMYLCASSFSVSASGANVLTFGAGSRLTVL.

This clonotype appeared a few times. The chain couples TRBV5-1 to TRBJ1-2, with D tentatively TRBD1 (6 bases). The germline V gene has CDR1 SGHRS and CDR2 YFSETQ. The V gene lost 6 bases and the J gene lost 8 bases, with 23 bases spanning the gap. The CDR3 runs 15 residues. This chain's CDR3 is CASTTSTGMGYGYTF. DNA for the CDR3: TGCGCCAGCACCACAAGTACAGGGATGGGATACGGCTACACCTTC.

The CDR3 protein is CASSNALAGGEETQYF. DNA for the CDR3: TGTGCCAGCAGCAACGCACTAGCGGGGGGGGAGGAGACCCAGTACTTC. This chain uses TRBV5-6 with TRBJ2-5, with TRBD2 matching 13 bases. Trimming cost V 4 bases and J 5 bases; bases outside gene matches: 8. The CDR3 has 16 residues. Germline CDR1 reads SGHDT; CDR2 reads YYEEEE.

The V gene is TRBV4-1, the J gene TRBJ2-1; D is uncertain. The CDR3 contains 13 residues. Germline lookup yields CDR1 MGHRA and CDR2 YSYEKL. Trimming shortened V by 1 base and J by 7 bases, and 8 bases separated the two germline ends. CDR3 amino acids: CASSQGSVNEQFF. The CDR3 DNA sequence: TGCGCCAGCAGCCAAGGCAGCGTGAATGAGCAGTTCTTC.

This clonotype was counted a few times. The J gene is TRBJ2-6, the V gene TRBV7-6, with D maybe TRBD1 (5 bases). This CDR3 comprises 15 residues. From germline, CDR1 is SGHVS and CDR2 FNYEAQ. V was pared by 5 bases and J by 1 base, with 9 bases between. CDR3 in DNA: TGTGCCAGCAGCCCCCAGGGTTCTGGGGCCAACGTCCTGACTTTC. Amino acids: CASSPQGSGANVLTF.

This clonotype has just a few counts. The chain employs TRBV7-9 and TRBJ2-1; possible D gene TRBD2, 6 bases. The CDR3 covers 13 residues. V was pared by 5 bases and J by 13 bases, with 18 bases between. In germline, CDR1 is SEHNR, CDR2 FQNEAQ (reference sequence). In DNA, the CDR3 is TGTGCCAGCAGCACAGACCGGGACTTCAACCAGTTCTTC. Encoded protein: CASSTDRDFNQFF.

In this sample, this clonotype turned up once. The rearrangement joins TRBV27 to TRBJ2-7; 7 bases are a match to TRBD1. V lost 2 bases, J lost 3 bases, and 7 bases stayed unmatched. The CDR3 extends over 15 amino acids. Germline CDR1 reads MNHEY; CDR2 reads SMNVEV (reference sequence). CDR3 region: CASSLVGGLGYEQYF. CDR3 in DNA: TGTGCCAGCAGTTTAGTAGGGGGCTTGGGCTACGAGCAGTACTTC.

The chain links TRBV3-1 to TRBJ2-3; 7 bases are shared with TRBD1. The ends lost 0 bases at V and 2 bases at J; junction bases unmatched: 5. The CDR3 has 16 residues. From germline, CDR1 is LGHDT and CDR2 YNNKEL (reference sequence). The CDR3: CASSQDGQEYTDTQYF. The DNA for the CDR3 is TGTGCCAGCAGCCAAGATGGACAGGAGTACACAGATACGCAGTATTTT.

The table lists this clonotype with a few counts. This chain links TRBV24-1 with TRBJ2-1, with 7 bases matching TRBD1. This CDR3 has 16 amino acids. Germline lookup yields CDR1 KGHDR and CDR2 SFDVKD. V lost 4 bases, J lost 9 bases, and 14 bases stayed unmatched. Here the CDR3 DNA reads TGTGCCACCAGTGACCCTGGACAGGTGGGGAGTGTTGAGCAGTTCTTC. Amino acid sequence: CATSDPGQVGSVEQFF.

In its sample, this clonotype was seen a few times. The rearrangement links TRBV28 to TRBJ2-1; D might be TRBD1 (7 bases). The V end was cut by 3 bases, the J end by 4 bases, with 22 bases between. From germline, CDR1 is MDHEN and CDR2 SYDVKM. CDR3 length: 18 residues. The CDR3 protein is CASSLSGGPHEIYNEQFF. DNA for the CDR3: TGTGCCAGCAGTTTGTCAGGGGGGCCCCATGAAATTTACAATGAGCAGTTCTTC.

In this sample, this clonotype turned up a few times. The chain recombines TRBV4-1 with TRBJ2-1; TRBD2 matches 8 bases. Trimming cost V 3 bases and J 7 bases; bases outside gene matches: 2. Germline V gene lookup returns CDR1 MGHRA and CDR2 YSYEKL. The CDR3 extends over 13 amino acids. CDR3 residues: CASSQGTSNEQFF. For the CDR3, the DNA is TGCGCCAGCAGCCAGGGGACTAGTAATGAGCAGTTCTTC.

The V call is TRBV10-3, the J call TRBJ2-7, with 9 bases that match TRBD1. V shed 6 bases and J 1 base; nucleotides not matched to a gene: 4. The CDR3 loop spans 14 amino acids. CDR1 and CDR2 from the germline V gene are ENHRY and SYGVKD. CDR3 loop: CAIRPGQGSYEQYF. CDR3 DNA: TGTGCCATCAGGCCGGGACAGGGATCCTACGAGCAGTACTTC.

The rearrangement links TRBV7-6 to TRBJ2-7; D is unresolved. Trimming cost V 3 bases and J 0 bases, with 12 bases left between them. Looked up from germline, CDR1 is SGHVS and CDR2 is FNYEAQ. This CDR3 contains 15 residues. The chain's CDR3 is CASSFRTSSSYEQYF. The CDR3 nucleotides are TGTGCCAGCAGCTTTAGGACGTCAAGCTCCTACGAGCAGTACTTC.

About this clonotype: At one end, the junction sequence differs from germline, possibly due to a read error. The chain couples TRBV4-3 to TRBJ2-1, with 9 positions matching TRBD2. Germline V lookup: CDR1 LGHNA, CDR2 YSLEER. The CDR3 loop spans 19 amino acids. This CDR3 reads CASSQYRTSVRGSYNEQFF. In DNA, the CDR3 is TGCGCCAGCAGCCAATACCGGACTAGCGTGAGGGGTTCCTACAATGAGCAATTCTTC.

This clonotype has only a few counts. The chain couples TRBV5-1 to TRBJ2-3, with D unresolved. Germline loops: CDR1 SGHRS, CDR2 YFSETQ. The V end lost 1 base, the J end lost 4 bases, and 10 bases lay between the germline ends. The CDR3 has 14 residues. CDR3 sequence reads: CASSLKGIADTQYF. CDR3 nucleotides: TGCGCCAGCAGCTTGAAGGGTATCGCAGATACGCAGTATTTT.

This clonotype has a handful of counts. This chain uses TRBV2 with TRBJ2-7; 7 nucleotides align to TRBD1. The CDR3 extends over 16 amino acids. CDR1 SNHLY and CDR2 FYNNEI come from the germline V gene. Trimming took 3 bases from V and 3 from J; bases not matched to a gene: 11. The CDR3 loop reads CASSEVLQGIGYEQYF. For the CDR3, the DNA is TGTGCCAGCAGTGAGGTTCTACAGGGGATCGGCTACGAGCAGTACTTC.

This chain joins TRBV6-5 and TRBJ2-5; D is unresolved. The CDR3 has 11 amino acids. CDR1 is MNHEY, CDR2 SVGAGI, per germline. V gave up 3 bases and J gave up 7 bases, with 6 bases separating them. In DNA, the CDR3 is TGTGCCAGCAGTTATCGGAGGACCCAGTACTTC. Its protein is CASSYRRTQYF.

CDR3 residues: CASSQGQADGYTF. Written as DNA, the CDR3 is TGTGCCAGCAGCCAAGGGCAGGCTGACGGCTACACCTTC. The V call is TRBV3-1, the J call TRBJ1-2; no firm D call. The V gene's germline CDR1 is LGHDT and CDR2 YNNKEL (reference sequence). CDR3 length: 13 amino acids. Trimming shortened V by 1 base and J by 8 bases, and 11 bases separated the two germline ends.

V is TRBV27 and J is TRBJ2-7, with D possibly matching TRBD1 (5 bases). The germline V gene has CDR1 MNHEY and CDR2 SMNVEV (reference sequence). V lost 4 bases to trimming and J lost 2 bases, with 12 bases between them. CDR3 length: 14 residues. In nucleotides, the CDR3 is TGTGCCAGCAGTTGGGCAGGGCCCACCTACGAGCAGTACTTC. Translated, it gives CASSWAGPTYEQYF.

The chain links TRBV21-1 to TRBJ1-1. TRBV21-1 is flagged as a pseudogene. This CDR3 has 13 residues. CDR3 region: CASSIWESTEAFF. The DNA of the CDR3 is TGTGCCAGCAGCATCTGGGAATCCACTGAAGCTTTCTTT.

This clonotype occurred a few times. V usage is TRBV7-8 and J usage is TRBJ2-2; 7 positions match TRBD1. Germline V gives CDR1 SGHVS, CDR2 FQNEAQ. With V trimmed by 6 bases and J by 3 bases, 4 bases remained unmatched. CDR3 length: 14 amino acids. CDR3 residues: CASRRTGDTGELFF. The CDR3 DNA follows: TGTGCCAGCAGGCGTACAGGGGACACCGGGGAGCTGTTTTTT. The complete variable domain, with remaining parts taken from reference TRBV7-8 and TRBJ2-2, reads GAGVSQSPRYKVAKRGQDVALRCDPISGHVSLFWYQQALGQGPEFLTYFQNEAQLDKSGLPSDRFFAERPEGSVSTLKIQRTQQEDSAVYLCASRRTGDTGELFFGEGSRLTVL.

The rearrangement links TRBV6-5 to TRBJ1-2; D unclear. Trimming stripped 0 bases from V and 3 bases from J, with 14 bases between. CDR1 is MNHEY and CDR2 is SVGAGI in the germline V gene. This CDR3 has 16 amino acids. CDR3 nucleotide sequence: TGTGCCAGCAGTTACTCCCCAGCGGCAGCGGACTATGGCTACACCTTC. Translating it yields CASSYSPAAADYGYTF.

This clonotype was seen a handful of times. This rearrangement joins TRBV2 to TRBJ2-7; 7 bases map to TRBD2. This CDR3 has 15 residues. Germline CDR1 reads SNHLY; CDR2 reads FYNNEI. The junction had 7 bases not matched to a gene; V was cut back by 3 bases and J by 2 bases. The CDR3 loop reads CASSDWQSGTYEQYF. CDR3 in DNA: TGTGCCAGCAGTGATTGGCAAAGCGGGACCTACGAGCAGTACTTC.

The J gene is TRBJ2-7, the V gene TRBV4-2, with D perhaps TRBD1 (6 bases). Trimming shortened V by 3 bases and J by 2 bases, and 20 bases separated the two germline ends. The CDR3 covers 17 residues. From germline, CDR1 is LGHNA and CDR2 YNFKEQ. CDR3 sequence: CASSHSKGGQRTYEQYF. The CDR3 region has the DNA TGTGCCAGCAGCCACTCGAAGGGCGGACAGAGAACCTACGAGCAGTACTTC.

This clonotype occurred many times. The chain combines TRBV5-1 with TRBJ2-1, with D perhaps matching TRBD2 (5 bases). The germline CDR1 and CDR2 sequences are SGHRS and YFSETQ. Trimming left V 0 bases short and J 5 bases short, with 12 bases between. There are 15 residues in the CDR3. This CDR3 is CASSLAVLGDNEQFF. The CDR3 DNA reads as TGCGCCAGCAGCTTGGCGGTCCTCGGGGACAATGAGCAGTTCTTC.

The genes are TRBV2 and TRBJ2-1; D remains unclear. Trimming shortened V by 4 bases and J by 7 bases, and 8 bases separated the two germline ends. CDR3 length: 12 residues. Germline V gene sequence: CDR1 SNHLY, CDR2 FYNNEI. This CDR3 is CASSVGPNEQFF. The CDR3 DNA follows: TGTGCCAGCAGTGTTGGTCCAAATGAGCAGTTCTTC.

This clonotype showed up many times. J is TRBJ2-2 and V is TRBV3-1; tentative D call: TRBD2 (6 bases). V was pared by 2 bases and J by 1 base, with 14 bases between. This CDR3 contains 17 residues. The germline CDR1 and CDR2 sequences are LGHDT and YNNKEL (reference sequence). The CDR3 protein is CASSQYPPGGNTGELFF. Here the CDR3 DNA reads TGTGCCAGCAGCCAATACCCCCCCGGGGGGAACACCGGGGAGCTGTTTTTT.

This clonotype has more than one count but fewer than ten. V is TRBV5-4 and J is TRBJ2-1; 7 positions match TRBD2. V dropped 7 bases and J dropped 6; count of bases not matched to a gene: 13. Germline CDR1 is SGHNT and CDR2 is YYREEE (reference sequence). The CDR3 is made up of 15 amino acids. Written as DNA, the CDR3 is TGTGCCAGCGACCGGGGACTACGGGGCAGCAATGAGCAGTTCTTC. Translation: CASDRGLRGSNEQFF.

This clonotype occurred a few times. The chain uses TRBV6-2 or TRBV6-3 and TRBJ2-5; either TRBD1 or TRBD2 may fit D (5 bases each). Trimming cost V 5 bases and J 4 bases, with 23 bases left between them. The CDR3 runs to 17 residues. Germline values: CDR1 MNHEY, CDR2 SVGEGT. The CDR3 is CASSTLRGERGPETQYF. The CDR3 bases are TGTGCCAGCAGTACGCTCCGCGGCGAGAGGGGTCCAGAGACCCAGTACTTC.